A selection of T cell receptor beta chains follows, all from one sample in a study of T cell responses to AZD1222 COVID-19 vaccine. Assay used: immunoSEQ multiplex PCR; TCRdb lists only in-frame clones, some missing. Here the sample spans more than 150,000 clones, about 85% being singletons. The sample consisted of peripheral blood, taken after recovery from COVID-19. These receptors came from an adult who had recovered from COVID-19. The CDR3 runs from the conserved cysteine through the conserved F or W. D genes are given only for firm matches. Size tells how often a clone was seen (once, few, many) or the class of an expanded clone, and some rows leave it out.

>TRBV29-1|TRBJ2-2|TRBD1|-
TGCAGCGTTAACAGGGGGGCGAACACCGGGGAGCTGTTTTTT
CSVNRGANTGELFF
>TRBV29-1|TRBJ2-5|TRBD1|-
TGCAGCGTCCACGACAGGGGAGGAGAGACCCAGTACTTC
CSVHDRGGETQYF
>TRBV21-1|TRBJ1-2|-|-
TGTGCCAGCAGCAAAGCCAGGATTAACTATGGCTACACCTTC
CASSKARINYGYTF
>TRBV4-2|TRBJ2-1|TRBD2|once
TGTGCCAGCAGCCAAGAAAAACTAGCGGGGGGGAATGAGCAGTTCTTC
CASSQEKLAGGNEQFF
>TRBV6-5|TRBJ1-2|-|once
TGTGCCAGCAGCCAGGGATTCTATGGCTACACCTTC
CASSQGFYGYTF
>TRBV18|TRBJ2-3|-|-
TGTGCCAGCTCACCAGGAACAGATACGCAGTATTTT
CASSPGTDTQYF
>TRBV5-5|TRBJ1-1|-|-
TGTGCCAGCAGCCTCAGGGATAATACTGAAGCTTTCTTT
CASSLRDNTEAFF
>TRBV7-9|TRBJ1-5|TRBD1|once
TGTGCCAGCAGCCTAGACAGGGAAGGGAATACTGATGAGCCCCAGCATTTT
CASSLDREGNTDEPQHF
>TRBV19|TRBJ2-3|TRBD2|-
TGTGCCAGTACCGACCGGGGGGGGCCAGATACGCAGTATTTT
CASTDRGGPDTQYF
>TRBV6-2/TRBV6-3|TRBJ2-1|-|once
TGTGCCAGCAGTTACTCGACTAGTTTCAATGAGCAGTTCTTC
CASSYSTSFNEQFF
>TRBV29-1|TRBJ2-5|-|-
TGCAGCGTTACACGGGAGACCCAGTACTTC
CSVTRETQYF
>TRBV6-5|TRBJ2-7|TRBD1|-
TGTGCCAGCAGTTACTCTGGGACAGACCCCAACGAGCAGTACTTC
CASSYSGTDPNEQYF
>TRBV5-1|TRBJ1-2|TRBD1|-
TGCGCCAGCAGCTTGGACAGGGGATCCCGCTACACCTTC
CASSLDRGSRYTF
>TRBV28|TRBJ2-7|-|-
TGTGCCAGCAGTTTTTGGACTGGATTCTACGAGCAGTACTTC
CASSFWTGFYEQYF
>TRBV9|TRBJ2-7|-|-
TGTGCCAGCAGCCCTCACCAGGACCCTGGTGGGGAGCAGTACTTC
CASSPHQDPGGEQYF